The 29 T cell receptor beta chains listed next were all sequenced from one sample in a study of cytomegalovirus exposure and HLA in healthy donors (TCRdb year 2017). Library method: the immunoSEQ multiplex PCR assay. For the multiplex PCR, a mixture combining 60 forward primers for TCR Vbeta segments and 13 reverse primers for TCR Jbeta segments was used. Entries here come from immuneACCESS through TCRdb and include only in-frame sequences with V and J called. Some clones fail to appear in such tables; in the studies checked, an unresolved V gene covers under half of the shortfall, and the cause of the remainder is unknown. This sample's listing comprises approximately 70,000 clones. The top ten hold roughly 3.8% of the sample. The sequencing input was PBMCs. The receptors were gathered from a female donor in good health and CMV-seropositive.

V usage is TRBV14 and J usage is TRBJ1-2, with unresolved D. Trimming removed 0 bases at V and 5 bases at J, with 10 bases between. The germline gives CDR1 SGHDN, CDR2 FVKESK. The CDR3 sequence is 14 residues long. In nucleotides, the CDR3 is TGTGCCAGCAGCCAAGATTGGGCAGAGTATGGCTACACCTTC. Protein product: CASSQDWAEYGYTF.

The chain uses TRBV19 and TRBJ1-3, with 9 bases that match TRBD1. Unmatched junction bases numbered 9, after V lost 5 bases and J lost 4 bases. Germline V CDR1 and CDR2: LNHDA, SQIVND (reference sequence). This CDR3 contains 16 residues. The CDR3 DNA reads TGTGCCAGTAGTCCACTACAGGGGACAGGGGGAAACACCATATATTTT. It translates to CASSPLQGTGGNTIYF.

The V gene is TRBV4-1, the J gene TRBJ1-1, with D possibly TRBD1 on 6 matching bases. V was cut by 6 bases and J by 1 base, with 9 bases left in between. The germline V gene encodes CDR1 MGHRA and CDR2 YSYEKL. The CDR3 length is 13 residues. In nucleotides, the CDR3 is TGCGCCAGCAGGAAGACAGGGAACACTGAAGCTTTCTTT. Its protein product is CASRKTGNTEAFF.

V usage is TRBV1 and J usage is TRBJ1-5; TRBD1 reflects the table's D call only, with no check against the DNA. TRBV1 is described as a pseudogene. CDR3 length equals 13 residues. The CDR3 region has the DNA TGCACCAGCAGCCAAACAGGGGTTCAGCCCCAGCATTTT. It specifies CTSSQTGVQPQHF.

The V gene is TRBV4-2, the J gene TRBJ2-5; 7 bases are a match to TRBD1. CDR3 length: 16 residues. V gave up 0 bases and J gave up 6 bases; unmatched junction bases: 10. Germline V gene sequence: CDR1 LGHNA, CDR2 YNFKEQ. This CDR3 is CASSQDLRQGGQTQYF. The DNA for the CDR3 is TGTGCCAGCAGCCAAGATCTGCGACAGGGTGGACAGACCCAGTACTTC.

V gene TRBV19 combines with J gene TRBJ1-2; 9 bases map to TRBD1. The V gene's germline CDR1 is LNHDA and CDR2 SQIVND (reference sequence). The CDR3 covers 18 residues. V dropped 3 bases and J dropped 0; count of bases not matched to a gene: 11. The CDR3 DNA reads as TGTGCCAGTAGTATTCGGACAGGGGCGTCCCATTCTAACTATGGCTACACCTTC. Its translation: CASSIRTGASHSNYGYTF. Drawing the rest from reference TRBV19 and TRBJ1-2, the complete variable domain is DGGITQSPKYLFRKEGQNVTLSCEQNLNHDAMYWYRQDPGQGLRLIYYSQIVNDFQKGDIAEGYSVSREKKESFPLTVTSAQKNPTAFYLCASSIRTGASHSNYGYTFGSGTRLTVV.

The chain links TRBV27 to TRBJ1-2, with 7 bases aligning to TRBD1. The CDR3 covers 16 residues. Per germline, CDR1 MNHEY and CDR2 SMNVEV (reference sequence). The V segment lost 2 bases and the J segment 5 bases; nucleotides outside the gene matches: 11. This chain's CDR3 is CASSLVVGQAVYGYTF. The CDR3 region has the DNA TGTGCCAGCAGTTTAGTCGTAGGACAGGCCGTTTATGGCTACACCTTC.

J is TRBJ2-7 and V is TRBV4-2, with TRBD2 matching 10 bases. Unmatched junction bases numbered 9, after V lost 9 bases and J lost 7 bases. The germline CDR1 and CDR2 sequences are LGHNA and YNFKEQ. This CDR3 has 13 amino acids. CDR3 amino acids: CASGAGGPYEQYF. The CDR3 region has the DNA TGTGCCAGTGGAGCGGGAGGGCCGTATGAGCAGTACTTC.

Written as DNA, the CDR3 is TGTGCCAGCAGTTCCGGACTAGCGGGGACCGACAATGAGCAGTTCTTC. Translating gives CASSSGLAGTDNEQFF. V and J are TRBV6-5 and TRBJ2-1, with 12 nucleotides matching TRBD2. V was pared by 4 bases and J by 5 bases, with 6 bases of the junction left unmatched. CDR3 size: 16 residues. Germline V CDR1 and CDR2: MNHEY, SVGAGI.

This chain joins TRBV6-4 and TRBJ2-3; D perhaps matches TRBD1 (5 bases). This CDR3 is built from 16 residues. Per germline, CDR1 MRHNA and CDR2 SNTAGT. Deletions cut 4 bases from V and 2 bases from J, with 16 bases between. CDR3 coding DNA: TGTGCCAGCAGTGTCGTGGACACAGCCTCCACAGATACGCAGTATTTT. Translation: CASSVVDTASTDTQYF.

V and J are TRBV14 and TRBJ1-4; TRBD1 agrees at 8 bases. V shed 4 bases and J 5 bases; nucleotides not matched to a gene: 6. CDR3 length: 15 residues. From germline, CDR1 is SGHDN and CDR2 FVKESK. CDR3 loop: CASSLRTGRNEKLFF. CDR3 DNA: TGTGCCAGCAGCCTGAGGACAGGGCGAAATGAAAAACTGTTTTTT.

V and J are TRBV11-1 and TRBJ2-7; weak D call: TRBD2 (6 bases). From germline, CDR1 is SGHAT and CDR2 FQDESV (reference sequence). The CDR3 runs 13 residues. Trimming cost V 1 base and J 7 bases, with 11 bases left between them. As DNA, the CDR3 is TGTGCCAGCAGCTTAGTCCCTGGGGGGGAGCAGTACTTC. This gives the protein CASSLVPGGEQYF. Drawing the rest from reference TRBV11-1 and TRBJ2-7, the complete variable domain is EAEVAQSPRYKITEKSQAVAFWCDPISGHATLYWYRQILGQGPELLVQFQDESVVDDSQLPKDRFSAERLKGVDSTLKIQPAELGDSAMYLCASSLVPGGEQYFGPGTRLTVT.

Points on this clone: A junction boundary mismatches the germline segment, possibly from a read error. The chain couples TRBV5-4 to TRBJ2-1, with TRBD2 matching over 7 bases. In germline, CDR1 is SGHNT, CDR2 YYREEE (reference sequence). The CDR3 has 15 amino acids. This chain's CDR3 is CASNLGASGNNEQFF. The CDR3 DNA follows: TGTGCCAGCAACTTGGGTGCTAGCGGTAACAATGAGCAGTTCTTC.

The V and J genes are TRBV7-3 and TRBJ1-2, with 7 bases that match TRBD1. CDR1 and CDR2 from the germline V gene are SGHTA and FQGTGA. The CDR3 loop spans 16 amino acids. V was pared by 4 bases and J by 3 bases, with 11 bases of the junction left unmatched. CDR3 nucleotide sequence: TGTGCCAGCAGCTCGCTTGGGACAGCTACGTACTATGGCTACACCTTC. Translation gives CASSSLGTATYYGYTF.

J is TRBJ2-5 and V is TRBV19; 7 bases align to TRBD1. Trimming removed 5 bases from V and 2 bases from J; junction bases left unmatched: 2. CDR1 and CDR2 from the germline V gene are LNHDA and SQIVND (reference sequence). The length of the CDR3 is 13 residues. DNA for the CDR3: TGTGCCAGTAGTCTACAGGGGCAAGAGACCCAGTACTTC. The encoded protein is CASSLQGQETQYF.

As regards this clone: Germline and junction disagree at one end, which may indicate a read error. The chain uses TRBV5-1 and TRBJ1-1; a possible D gene is TRBD1 (5 bases). CDR3 length equals 14 residues. Germline V gene data show CDR1 as SGHRS and CDR2 as YFSETQ. CDR3 in DNA: TGCGCCAGCAGCTTGTCGGGGGTGGGTACTGAAGATTTCTTT. Its protein is CASSLSGVGTEDFF.

The CDR3 region has the DNA TGTGCCAGCACTACGATCACAGGGGGTCATGCTGAAGCTTTCTTT. Its translation: CASTTITGGHAEAFF. The chain recombines TRBV6-5 with TRBJ1-1, with 8 nucleotides matching TRBD1. J gave up 6 bases and V 7 bases, and 13 bases lay outside the gene matches. The CDR3 totals 15 residues. The germline V gene has CDR1 MNHEY and CDR2 SVGAGI.

This chain connects TRBV5-4 to TRBJ2-2; 10 bases line up with TRBD2. Unmatched junction bases numbered 7, after V lost 5 bases and J lost 6 bases. CDR1 and CDR2 from the germline V gene are SGHNT and YYREEE (reference sequence). The length of the CDR3 is 15 residues. The CDR3 DNA follows: TGTGCCAGCAGTTTAGCGGGGGGTAGGGCCGGGGAGCTGTTTTTT. It translates to CASSLAGGRAGELFF. The variable domain in full, completed from reference TRBV5-4 and TRBJ2-2, reads ETGVTQSPTHLIKTRGQQVTLRCSSQSGHNTVSWYQQALGQGPQFIFQYYREEENGRGNFPPRFSGLQFPNYSSELNVNALELDDSALYLCASSLAGGRAGELFFGEGSRLTVL.

This chain connects TRBV29-1 to TRBJ1-1; maybe TRBD1 (5 bases). V lost 3 bases, J lost 4 bases, and 39 bases lay in between. The CDR3 is 22 amino acids. CDR1 SQVTM and CDR2 ANQGSEA come from the germline V gene. CDR3 nucleotides: TGCAGCGTTGATTTTGGGGCTGGGGTGTCCGGTCTCGTGGGCTGGTTGGGCACTGAAGCTTTCTTT. This gives the protein CSVDFGAGVSGLVGWLGTEAFF.

The V and J genes are TRBV11-2 and TRBJ2-7, with TRBD2 matching 7 bases. The CDR3 is 14 residues long. Trimming removed 0 bases from V and 4 bases from J; junction bases left unmatched: 3. Germline V lookup: CDR1 SGHAT, CDR2 FQNNGV. CDR3 sequence (DNA): TGTGCCAGCAGCTTAGAGCGGGAGTCTTACGAGCAGTACTTC. Protein sequence: CASSLERESYEQYF.

The gene calls are TRBV11-2 and TRBJ1-3, with a tentative D call TRBD1 (6 bases). CDR1 is SGHAT, CDR2 FQNNGV, per germline. This CDR3 contains 13 residues. Deletions cut 5 bases from V and 8 bases from J, with 13 bases between. The CDR3 loop is CASSAAGADTIYF. DNA for the CDR3: TGTGCCAGCAGCGCCGCGGGGGCGGACACCATATATTTT.

Comments on this clone: At the DNA level, this CDR3 is encoded by other sequences in the same sample as well. The chain employs TRBV18 and TRBJ2-5; 7 nucleotides match TRBD2. Germline V lookup: CDR1 KGHSH, CDR2 LQKENI. With V trimmed by 0 bases and J by 5 bases, 0 bases remained unmatched. The CDR3 is 13 amino acids. CDR3 protein: CASSPPGGETQYF. The CDR3 nucleotides read TGTGCCAGCTCACCACCCGGGGGGGAGACCCAGTACTTC.

The chain links TRBV11-1 to TRBJ2-5; 7 bases are a match to TRBD2. This CDR3 has 13 residues. The V gene's germline CDR1 is SGHAT and CDR2 FQDESV (reference sequence). Germline trimming cut 0 bases from V and 5 bases from J; bases unmatched to any gene: 0. The CDR3 loop is CASSLALAETQYF. In DNA, the CDR3 is TGTGCCAGCAGCTTAGCACTAGCGGAGACCCAGTACTTC.

V is TRBV6-5 and J is TRBJ1-2; 9 nucleotides match TRBD1. This CDR3 is 16 amino acids long. The junction had 13 bases not matched to a gene; V was cut back by 4 bases and J by 7 bases. Germline CDR1 reads MNHEY; CDR2 reads SVGAGI. CDR3 sequence (DNA): TGTGCCAGCAGTTTCAGGGGGACAGGGCCTGGGGGTGGCTACACCTTC. As protein: CASSFRGTGPGGGYTF.

This clone shows up as medium-sized (0.01 to 0.1%) by frequency. This chain uses TRBV14 with TRBJ2-1; D is uncertain. In germline, CDR1 is SGHDN, CDR2 FVKESK. Trimming removed 2 bases from V and 2 bases from J, with 10 bases in between. The CDR3 runs to 15 residues. The CDR3 nucleotides are TGTGCCAGCAGCCAAATGGGCTTCGCCTACAATGAGCAGTTCTTC. It yields the protein CASSQMGFAYNEQFF.

J is TRBJ1-2 and V is TRBV2; TRBD1 matches 12 bases. CDR3 length equals 14 residues. Germline V gene sequence: CDR1 SNHLY, CDR2 FYNNEI. J was trimmed by 8 bases and V by 3 bases; bases with no gene match: 4. CDR3 coding DNA: TGTGCCAGCAGTGACTGGGACAGGGGGCGAGGCTACACCTTC. Its protein product is CASSDWDRGRGYTF.

The chain couples TRBV5-1 to TRBJ2-7; maybe TRBD2 (7 bases). The germline gives CDR1 SGHRS, CDR2 YFSETQ. The CDR3 extends over 14 amino acids. V lost 4 bases and J lost 7, with 18 bases in between. The CDR3 here is CASSPDGGAGEQYF. In DNA form, the CDR3 reads TGCGCCAGCAGCCCGGATGGGGGGGCCGGGGAGCAGTACTTC.

The genes are TRBV2 and TRBJ1-4; no definite D call. CDR1 is SNHLY, CDR2 FYNNEI, per germline. The CDR3 contains 15 residues. Between the trimmed V and J ends, which lost 4 bases and 0 bases, there was a span of 9 bases. CDR3 protein: CASSGRWATNEKLFF. The CDR3 DNA is TGTGCCAGCAGTGGGCGGTGGGCAACTAATGAAAAACTGTTTTTT.

The chain combines TRBV6-5 with TRBJ2-7; tentative D call: TRBD1 (5 bases). This CDR3 has 14 amino acids. The ends were cut back, 11 bases at V and 6 bases at J, with 23 bases in the middle. Germline lookup yields CDR1 MNHEY and CDR2 SVGAGI. The CDR3 DNA is TGTGCCTCCTCGCCAGGGAACCCGTTGGGCGAGCAGTACTTC. Translating gives CASSPGNPLGEQYF.